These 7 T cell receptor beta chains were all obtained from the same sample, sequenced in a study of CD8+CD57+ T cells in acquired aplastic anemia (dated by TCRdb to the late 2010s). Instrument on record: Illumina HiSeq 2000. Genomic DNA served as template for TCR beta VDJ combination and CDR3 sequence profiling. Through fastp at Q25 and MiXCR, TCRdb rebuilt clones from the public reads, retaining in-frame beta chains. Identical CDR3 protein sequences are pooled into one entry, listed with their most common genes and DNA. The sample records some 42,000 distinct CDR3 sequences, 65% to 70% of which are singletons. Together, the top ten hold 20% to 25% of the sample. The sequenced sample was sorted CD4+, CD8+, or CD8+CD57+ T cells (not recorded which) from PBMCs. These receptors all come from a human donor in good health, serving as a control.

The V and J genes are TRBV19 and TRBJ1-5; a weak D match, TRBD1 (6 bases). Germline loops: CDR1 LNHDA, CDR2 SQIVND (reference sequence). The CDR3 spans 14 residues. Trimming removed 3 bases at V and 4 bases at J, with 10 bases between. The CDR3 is CASSITGTNQPQHF. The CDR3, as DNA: TGTGCCAGTAGTATCACAGGGACGAATCAGCCCCAGCATTTT. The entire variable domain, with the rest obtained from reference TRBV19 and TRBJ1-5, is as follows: DGGITQSPKYLFRKEGQNVTLSCEQNLNHDAMYWYRQDPGQGLRLIYYSQIVNDFQKGDIAEGYSVSREKKESFPLTVTSAQKNPTAFYLCASSITGTNQPQHFGDGTRLSIL.

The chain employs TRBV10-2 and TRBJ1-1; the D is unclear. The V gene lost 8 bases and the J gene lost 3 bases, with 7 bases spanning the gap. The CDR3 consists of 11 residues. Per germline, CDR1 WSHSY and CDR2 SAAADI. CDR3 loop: CASRQDTEAFF. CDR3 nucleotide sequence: TGCGCCAGCCGACAAGACACTGAAGCTTTCTTT.

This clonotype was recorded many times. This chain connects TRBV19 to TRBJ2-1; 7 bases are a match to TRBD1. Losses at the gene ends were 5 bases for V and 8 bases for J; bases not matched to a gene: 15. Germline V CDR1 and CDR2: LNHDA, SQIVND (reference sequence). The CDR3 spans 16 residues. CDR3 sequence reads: CASSPGTVIPWDEQFF. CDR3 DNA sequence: TGTGCCAGTAGTCCCGGGACAGTTATACCTTGGGATGAGCAGTTCTTC.

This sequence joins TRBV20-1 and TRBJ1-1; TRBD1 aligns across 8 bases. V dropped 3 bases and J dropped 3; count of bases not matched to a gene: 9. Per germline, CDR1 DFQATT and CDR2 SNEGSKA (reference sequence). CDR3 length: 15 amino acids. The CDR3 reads CSASALPGQDTEAFF. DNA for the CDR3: TGCAGTGCTAGTGCCCTACCGGGACAGGACACTGAAGCTTTCTTT.

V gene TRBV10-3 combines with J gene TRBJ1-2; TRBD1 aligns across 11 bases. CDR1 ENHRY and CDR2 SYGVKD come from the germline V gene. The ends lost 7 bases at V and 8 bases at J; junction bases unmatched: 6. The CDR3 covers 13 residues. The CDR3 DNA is TGTGCCATCAATATGGGACAGGGGGAGGGCTACACCTTC. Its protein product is CAINMGQGEGYTF.

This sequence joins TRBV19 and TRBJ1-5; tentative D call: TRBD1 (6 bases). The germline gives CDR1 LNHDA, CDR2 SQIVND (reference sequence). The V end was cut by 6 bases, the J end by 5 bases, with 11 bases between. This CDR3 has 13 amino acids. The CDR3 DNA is TGTGCCAGTAGAAGGACAGCTCATCAGCCCCAGCATTTT. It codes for CASRRTAHQPQHF.

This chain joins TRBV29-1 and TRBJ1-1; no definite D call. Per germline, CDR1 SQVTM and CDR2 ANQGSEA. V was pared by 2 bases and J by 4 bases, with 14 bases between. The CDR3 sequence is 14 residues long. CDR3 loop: CSVETGGPSTEAFF. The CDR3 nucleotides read TGCAGCGTTGAAACGGGAGGACCTTCCACTGAAGCTTTCTTT. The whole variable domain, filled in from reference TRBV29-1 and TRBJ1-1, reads SAVISQKPSRDICQRGTSLTIQCQVDSQVTMMFWYRQQPGQSLTLIATANQGSEATYESGFVIDKFPISRPNLTFSTLTVSNMSPEDSSIYLCSVETGGPSTEAFFGQGTRLTVV.